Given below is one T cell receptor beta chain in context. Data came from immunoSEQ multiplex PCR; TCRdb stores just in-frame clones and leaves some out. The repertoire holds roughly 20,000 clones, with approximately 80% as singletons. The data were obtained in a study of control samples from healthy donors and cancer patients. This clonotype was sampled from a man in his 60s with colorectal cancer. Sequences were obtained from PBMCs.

The CDR3 DNA follows: TGTGCCAGCAGCTTACGTCCGACAGGGTGGGTGGTGGAGGGGCAGTTCTTC. As protein: CASSLRPTGWVVEGQFF. The chain has TRBV7-8 and TRBJ2-1; a possible D gene is TRBD1 (7 bases). This CDR3 contains 17 residues. V gave up 2 bases and J gave up 12 bases, with 26 bases separating them. From germline, CDR1 is SGHVS and CDR2 FQNEAQ.